This T cell receptor beta chain appears in the sequencing data of a study of regulatory T cells in long-lasting Graves disease. Trimming pared 4 bases from V and 7 bases from J, leaving 16 bases between. Per germline, CDR1 SGHDT and CDR2 YYEEEE. The CDR3 spans 14 residues. HTBI primers from iRepertoire and Arm-PCR of CDR3 regions yielded the TCR beta libraries. TCRdb ran MiXCR on the multiplex PCR reads and lists one entry per CDR3 protein. The sample contains more than 350,000 distinct CDR3 sequences, about 16% of which appear only once. Stated time point: newly diagnosed GD, antithyroid drugs for less than 3 months. Following extraction of RNA from PBMCs, that RNA was used to make the TCR library. Graves' disease diagnosis was established per American Thyroid Association guidelines. A peripheral blood sample, 7 to 9.5 milliliters in volume, was drawn into EDTA tubes. This clonotype has a count of ten or more.

A further study also used this sample, focusing on T cells in Graves' hyperthyroidism and ophthalmopathy. That paper adds: Clonotypes that were expanded in thyroid above 0.001 mostly appeared in blood too.

The chain has TRBV5-6 and TRBJ2-3, with a possible D match to TRBD2 (6 bases). The sample consisted of peripheral blood mononuclear cells (PBMCs), taken at new diagnosis, from a patient treated with antithyroid drugs. The sequence derives from a woman aged 30 to 39 with Graves disease. CDR3 region: CASSPGAYTHTQYF. CDR3 bases: TGTGCCAGCAGCCCGGGAGCTTACACGCATACGCAGTATTTT. The full variable domain, its missing parts supplied by reference TRBV5-6 and TRBJ2-3, is DAGVTQSPTHLIKTRGQQVTLRCSPKSGHDTVSWYQQALGQGPQFIFQYYEEEERQRGNFPDRFSGHQFPNYSSELNVNALLLGDSALYLCASSPGAYTHTQYFGPGTRLTVL.